The 4 T cell receptor beta chains below were found in one sample sequenced in a study of blood T cell repertoires in COVID-19 (TCRdb year 2020). Library creation used the immunoSEQ multiplex PCR assay. TCRdb's version of the immuneACCESS table is confined to in-frame rearrangements and falls short of the full clone set. An unresolved V gene accounts for under half of the shortfall where checked; the remainder is of unknown origin. For this sample there are about 59,000 clones; 75% to 95% appear just once. The ten top clones hold 15% to 20% of the sample. Material for sequencing was peripheral blood. These receptors originate from an elderly man with acute or convalescent COVID-19.

CDR3 protein: CASSYRQFGSTDTQYF. The CDR3 DNA is TGTGCCAGCAGTTACCGACAGTTTGGGTCCACAGATACGCAGTATTTT. The rearrangement links TRBV6-5 to TRBJ2-3, with D possibly matching TRBD1 (5 bases). The CDR3 covers 16 residues. Looked up from germline, CDR1 is MNHEY and CDR2 is SVGAGI. V dropped 2 bases and J dropped 2 bases, with 14 bases sitting between them.

The V gene is TRBV19, the J gene TRBJ2-7, with D perhaps TRBD2 (6 bases). Trimming cost V 5 bases and J 3 bases, with 14 bases left between them. CDR1 is LNHDA and CDR2 is SQIVND in the germline V gene (reference sequence). The CDR3 covers 14 residues. CDR3 DNA sequence: TGTGCCAGTAGTCCCCGGGACTCCGGCTACGAGCAGTACTTC. This codes for CASSPRDSGYEQYF.

The chain has TRBV7-3 and TRBJ2-2; the D is unclear. The germline V and J ends were trimmed by 6 bases and 4 bases, with 15 bases remaining between them. Germline V gene data show CDR1 as SGHTA and CDR2 as FQGTGA. The CDR3 runs to 15 residues. DNA for the CDR3: TGTGCCAGCAGTCATCCTATCGGAGCCACCGGGGAGCTGTTTTTT. Its translation is CASSHPIGATGELFF.

The rearrangement links TRBV4-2 to TRBJ1-1; D not certain. Trimming took 4 bases from V and 4 from J, leaving 13 bases between them. The CDR3 has 14 residues. Per germline, CDR1 LGHNA and CDR2 YNFKEQ. This CDR3 is CASSPEIWSTEAFF. DNA for the CDR3: TGTGCCAGCAGCCCCGAGATTTGGAGCACTGAAGCTTTCTTT.